This T cell receptor (beta chain) originates from a study of blood T cells in healthy people across ages. General study points: Age advanced and TCR beta diversity per million T cells fell, roughly linearly.

Losses at the gene ends were 1 base for V and 3 bases for J; bases not matched to a gene: 5. Germline V gene data show CDR1 as SGHAT and CDR2 as FQNNGV. The CDR3 length is 15 residues. Each donor had about 10 milliliters of peripheral blood drawn. PCR was performed a second time for roughly 7 to 12 cycles using a sample-barcoded 5' primer and a J-beta primer mix. Every single cDNA molecule received a tag from a template-switch adaptor with 12 random nucleotides. TCRdb passed the 5' RACE reads through MiXCR, listing each CDR3 protein once. This table holds 550,000 to 650,000 distinct CDR3 sequences, 25% to 30% found once. This clonotype was detected many times. What it binds is not known.

The receptor comes from an elderly woman in good health. Material: blood. The rearrangement joins TRBV11-2 to TRBJ1-1; 7 nucleotides agree with TRBD1. CDR3 loop: CASSLADRADTEAFF. The CDR3 region has the DNA TGTGCCAGCAGCTTAGCTGACAGGGCGGACACTGAAGCTTTCTTT. Using reference TRBV11-2 and TRBJ1-1 for the parts outside the CDR3, the full variable domain is EAGVAQSPRYKIIEKRQSVAFWCNPISGHATLYWYQQILGQGPKLLIQFQNNGVVDDSQLPKDRFSAERLKGVDSTLKIQPAKLEDSAVYLCASSLADRADTEAFFGQGTRLTVV.